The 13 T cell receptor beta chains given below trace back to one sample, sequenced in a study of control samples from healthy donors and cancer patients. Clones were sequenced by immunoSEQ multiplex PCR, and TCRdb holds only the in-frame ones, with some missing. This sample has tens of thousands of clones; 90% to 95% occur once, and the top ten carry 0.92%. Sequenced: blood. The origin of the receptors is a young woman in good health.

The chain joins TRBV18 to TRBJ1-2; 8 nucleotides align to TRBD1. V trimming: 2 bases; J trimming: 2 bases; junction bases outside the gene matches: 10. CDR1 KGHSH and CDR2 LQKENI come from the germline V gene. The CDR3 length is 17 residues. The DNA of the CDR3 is TGTGCCAGCTCACCATTTGGGTGGCAGGGGGCGAACTATGGCTACACCTTC. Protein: CASSPFGWQGANYGYTF.

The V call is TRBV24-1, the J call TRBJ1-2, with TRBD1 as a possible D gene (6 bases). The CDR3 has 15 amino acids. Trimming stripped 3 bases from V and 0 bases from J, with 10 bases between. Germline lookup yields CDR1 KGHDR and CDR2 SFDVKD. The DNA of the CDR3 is TGTGCCACCAGTGATACCACAGGGACTAACTATGGCTACACCTTC. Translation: CATSDTTGTNYGYTF.

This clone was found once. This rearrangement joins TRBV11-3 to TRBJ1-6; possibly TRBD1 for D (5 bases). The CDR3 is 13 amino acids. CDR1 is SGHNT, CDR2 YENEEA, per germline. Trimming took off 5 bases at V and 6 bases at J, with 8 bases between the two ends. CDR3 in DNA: TGTGCCAGCAGCACGGGGGGTAATTCACCCCTCCACTTT. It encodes CASSTGGNSPLHF.

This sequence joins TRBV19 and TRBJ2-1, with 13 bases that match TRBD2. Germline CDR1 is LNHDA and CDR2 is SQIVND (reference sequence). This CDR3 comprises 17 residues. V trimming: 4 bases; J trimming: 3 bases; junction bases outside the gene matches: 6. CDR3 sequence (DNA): TGTGCCAGTAGTAGGGGGACTAGCGGGAATCTCTACAATGAGCAGTTCTTC. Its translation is CASSRGTSGNLYNEQFF.

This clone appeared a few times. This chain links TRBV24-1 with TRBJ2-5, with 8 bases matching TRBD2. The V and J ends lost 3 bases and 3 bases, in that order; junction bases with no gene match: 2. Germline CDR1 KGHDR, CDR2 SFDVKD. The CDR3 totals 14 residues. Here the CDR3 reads CATSDPGREETQYF. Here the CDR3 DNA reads TGTGCCACCAGTGATCCCGGGAGGGAAGAGACCCAGTACTTC.

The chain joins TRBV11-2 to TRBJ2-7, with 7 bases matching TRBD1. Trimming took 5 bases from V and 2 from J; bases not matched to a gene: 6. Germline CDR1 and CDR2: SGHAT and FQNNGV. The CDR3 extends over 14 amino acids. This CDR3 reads CASSPDRVAYEQYF. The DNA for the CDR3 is TGTGCCAGCAGCCCAGACAGGGTCGCCTACGAGCAGTACTTC.

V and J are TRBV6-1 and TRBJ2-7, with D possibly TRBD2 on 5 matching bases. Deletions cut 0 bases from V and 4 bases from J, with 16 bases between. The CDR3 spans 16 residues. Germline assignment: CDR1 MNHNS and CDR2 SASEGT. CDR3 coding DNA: TGTGCCAGCAGTGAAGCGCGAAGCGGAGCGCGTTACGAGCAGTACTTC. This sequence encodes CASSEARSGARYEQYF.

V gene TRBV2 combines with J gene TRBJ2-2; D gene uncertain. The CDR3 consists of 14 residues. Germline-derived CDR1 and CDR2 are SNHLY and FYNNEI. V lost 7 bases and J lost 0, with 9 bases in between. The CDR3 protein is CASMAVANTGELFF. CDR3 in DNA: TGTGCCAGCATGGCAGTAGCGAACACCGGGGAGCTGTTTTTT.

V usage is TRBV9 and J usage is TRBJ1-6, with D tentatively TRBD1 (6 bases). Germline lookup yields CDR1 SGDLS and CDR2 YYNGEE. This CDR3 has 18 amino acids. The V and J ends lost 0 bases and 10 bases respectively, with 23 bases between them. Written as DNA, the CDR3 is TGTGCCAGCAGCGTAGCTTCTCAAGGGGGGGAAGCACGCTCACCCCTCCACTTT. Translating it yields CASSVASQGGEARSPLHF.

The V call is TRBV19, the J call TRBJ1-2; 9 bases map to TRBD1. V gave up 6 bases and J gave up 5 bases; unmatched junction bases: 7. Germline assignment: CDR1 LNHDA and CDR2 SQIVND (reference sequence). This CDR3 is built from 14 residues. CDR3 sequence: CASSETGGYYGYTF. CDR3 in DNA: TGTGCCAGTAGCGAAACAGGGGGCTATTATGGCTACACCTTC.

CDR3: CASSFTSPAIYNEQFF. The CDR3 coding sequence is TGTGCCAGCAGCTTTACCAGCCCAGCCATATACAATGAGCAGTTCTTC. V is TRBV11-2 and J is TRBJ2-1; D is undetermined. In germline, CDR1 is SGHAT, CDR2 FQNNGV. This CDR3 comprises 16 residues. The V end was cut by 3 bases, the J end by 4 bases, with 16 bases between.

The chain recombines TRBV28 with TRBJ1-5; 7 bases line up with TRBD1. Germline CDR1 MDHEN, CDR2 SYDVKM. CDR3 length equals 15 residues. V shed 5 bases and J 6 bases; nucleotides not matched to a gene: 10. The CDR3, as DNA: TGTGCCAGCAGTCCCCACACAGGGGATCGTCAGCCCCAGCATTTT. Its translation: CASSPHTGDRQPQHF. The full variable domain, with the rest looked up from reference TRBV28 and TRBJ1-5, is DVKVTQSSRYLVKRTGEKVFLECVQDMDHENMFWYRQDPGLGLRLIYFSYDVKMKEKGDIPEGYSVSREKKERFSLILESASTNQTSMYLCASSPHTGDRQPQHFGDGTRLSIL.

The CDR3 here is CSVLPGGAYEQYF. The CDR3 DNA sequence: TGCAGCGTGTTACCCGGGGGTGCCTACGAGCAGTACTTC. The chain links TRBV29-1 to TRBJ2-7, with D perhaps matching TRBD2 (6 bases). The CDR3 extends over 13 amino acids. The germline V and J ends were trimmed by 6 bases and 2 bases, with 14 bases remaining between them. Germline V gene lookup returns CDR1 SQVTM and CDR2 ANQGSEA.